A selection of T cell receptor beta chains follows, all from one sample in a study of Tregs in tolerant kidney transplant recipients. Method: immunoSEQ multiplex PCR; TCRdb's copy keeps in-frame clones and lacks some. Seen here are tens of thousands of clones, roughly 90% observed once, and the top ten hold more than 1.5%. The sample consisted of CD4+ T cells from blood (PBMCs), taken 24 months after the transplant. The receptors shown here come from a human patient who received a combined kidney and bone marrow transplant. The T cells may partly be graft donor cells. Each CDR3 is given with its conserved first and last residue. Each record gives: D gene, clone size, V gene, J gene, CDR3 protein, CDR3 DNA. D genes are given only for firm matches. The listing skips clone size in some rows; elsewhere it reads once, few, many or a size class.

TRBD2	NA	TRBV4-1	TRBJ2-1	CASSQWEGSWSLSSYNEQFF	TGCGCCAGCAGCCAATGGGAGGGGTCTTGGAGCCTTAGCTCCTACAATGAGCAGTTCTTC
NA	few	TRBV19	TRBJ1-1	CASSFTENTEAFF	TGTGCCAGTAGTTTTACAGAGAACACTGAAGCTTTCTTT
TRBD2	NA	TRBV11-2	TRBJ2-7	CASSWLAGEFYEQYF	TGTGCCAGCAGCTGGCTAGCGGGAGAATTCTACGAGCAGTACTTC
NA	NA	TRBV7-6	TRBJ2-7	CASSLGPTPYEQYF	TGTGCCAGCAGCTTAGGGCCAACCCCCTACGAGCAGTACTTC
TRBD1	once	TRBV7-9	TRBJ1-5	CASSSGQGPLLNDF	TGTGCCAGCAGCTCTGGACAGGGCCCTCTCCTCAACGATTTT
NA	NA	TRBV30	TRBJ1-3	CAWSVAGGNTIYF	TGTGCCTGGAGTGTAGCGGGGGGAAACACCATATATTTT
TRBD2	NA	TRBV5-1	TRBJ2-1	CASSRGLAGPYNEQFF	TGCGCCAGCAGCAGGGGACTAGCGGGACCCTACAATGAGCAGTTCTTC
NA	NA	TRBV10-3	TRBJ1-1	CAISGEPGFNTEAFF	TGTGCCATCAGTGGCGAACCAGGTTTCAACACTGAAGCTTTCTTT
TRBD2	NA	TRBV5-1	TRBJ2-1	CASSLGTTSGHQFF	TGCGCCAGCAGCTTGGGTACGACTAGCGGGCATCAGTTCTTC
TRBD1	NA	TRBV5-1	TRBJ2-2	CASSTGQGWNTGELFF	TGCGCCAGCAGCACAGGACAGGGTTGGAACACCGGGGAGCTGTTTTTT
NA	NA	TRBV18	TRBJ2-7	CASSPQVRVHGEEQYF	TGTGCCAGCTCACCACAAGTCAGGGTTCATGGAGAAGAGCAGTACTTC
NA	NA	TRBV7-2	TRBJ1-2	CASSLAGSGLNYGYTF	TGTGCCAGCAGCTTAGCCGGTTCGGGGTTAAACTATGGCTACACCTTC
TRBD1	NA	TRBV5-1	TRBJ2-3	CASSLRQGRTDTQYF	TGCGCCAGCAGCTTGAGACAGGGACGAACAGATACGCAGTATTTT
NA	NA	TRBV6-1	TRBJ1-3	CASSTGSSGNTIYF	TGTGCCAGCAGTACAGGGTCTTCTGGAAACACCATATATTTT
NA	NA	TRBV7-3	TRBJ1-1	CASSFQVREAFF	TGTGCCAGCAGCTTTCAGGTCCGGGAAGCTTTCTTT
NA	NA	TRBV4-1	TRBJ2-3	CASPRPGQGFTDTQYF	TGCGCCAGCCCCCGGCCCGGCCAGGGTTTCACAGATACGCAGTATTTT
NA	NA	TRBV5-1	TRBJ1-3	CASSLQGVGNTIYF	TGCGCCAGCAGCCTACAGGGTGTGGGAAACACCATATATTTT
NA	NA	TRBV5-1	TRBJ1-2	CASSPLPTAEQANYGYTF	TGCGCCAGCAGCCCCCTTCCGACAGCCGAACAAGCTAACTATGGCTACACCTTC
TRBD1	NA	TRBV29-1	TRBJ1-2	CSAGDREGGYTF	TGCAGCGCCGGAGACAGGGAAGGTGGCTACACCTTC
TRBD1	few	TRBV6-1	TRBJ1-2	CASTSTGVENGYTF	TGTGCCAGCACTTCGACAGGGGTAGAAAATGGCTACACCTTC
NA	NA	TRBV2	TRBJ1-1	CASGGEGTTEAFF	TGTGCCAGCGGAGGGGAGGGGACCACTGAAGCTTTCTTT
NA	few	TRBV7-3	TRBJ2-1	CASSLTSYREQFF	TGTGCCAGCAGCCTCACTAGTTACAGAGAGCAGTTCTTC
TRBD2	NA	TRBV11-2	TRBJ2-5	CASSPQRGLQETQYF	TGTGCCAGCAGCCCTCAGCGGGGGTTACAAGAGACCCAGTACTTC
TRBD1	NA	TRBV6-1	TRBJ1-5	CASSDPTGWLPQGNQPQHF	TGTGCCAGCAGTGACCCGACAGGGTGGCTTCCCCAAGGCAATCAGCCCCAGCATTTT
NA	NA	TRBV7-2	TRBJ2-2	CASSLFPVEDRRRPLFF	TGTGCCAGCAGCCTATTCCCCGTGGAGGACCGGCGCAGGCCGCTGTTTTTT
NA	NA	TRBV19	TRBJ1-6	CASTTVFRGGSPLHF	TGTGCCAGTACTACGGTTTTCCGGGGTGGTTCACCCCTCCACTTT
TRBD2	NA	TRBV27	TRBJ2-7	CASSLLGLSSYEQYF	TGTGCCAGCAGTTTATTGGGACTATCTTCCTACGAGCAGTACTTC
TRBD2	NA	TRBV7-2	TRBJ2-1	CASSLMAGVENEQFF	TGTGCCAGCAGCTTAATGGCGGGAGTGGAGAATGAGCAGTTCTTC
NA	NA	TRBV4-3	TRBJ2-3	CASSQEDPAGDTQYF	TGCGCCAGCAGCCAAGAAGATCCGGCGGGAGATACGCAGTATTTT
NA	NA	TRBV6-5	TRBJ1-5	CASRGGRSRNQPQHF	TGTGCCAGCAGGGGAGGACGTTCAAGAAATCAGCCCCAGCATTTT
NA	NA	TRBV19	TRBJ1-1	CASSTPRQASSTEAFF	TGTGCCAGTAGTACCCCTAGACAGGCCTCTTCCACTGAAGCTTTCTTT
NA	NA	TRBV19	TRBJ2-1	CASSGFAREQFF	TGTGCCAGTTCAGGATTTGCACGTGAGCAGTTCTTC
NA	NA	TRBV19	TRBJ1-2	CASSTQQGTNYGYTF	TGTGCCAGTAGTACCCAACAGGGAACTAACTATGGCTACACCTTC
NA	NA	TRBV5-1	TRBJ1-1	CASSLQMNTEAFF	TGCGCCAGCAGCCTTCAGATGAACACTGAAGCTTTCTTT
TRBD1	NA	TRBV7-3	TRBJ2-1	CASSLTGQSLDEQFF	TGTGCCAGCAGCTTAACGGGACAGAGCCTGGATGAGCAGTTCTTC
TRBD2	NA	TRBV5-1	TRBJ2-1	CASRPTSGGAHEQFF	TGCGCCAGCAGACCGACTAGCGGGGGGGCCCATGAGCAGTTCTTC
TRBD1	once	TRBV4-1	TRBJ1-2	CASQRGQGHLDYGYTF	TGCGCCAGCCAAAGAGGACAGGGCCATCTAGACTATGGCTACACCTTC
TRBD2	NA	TRBV10-3	TRBJ2-2	CASTSGTTGELFF	TGTGCCTCTACTAGCGGGACCACCGGGGAGCTGTTTTTT
NA	NA	TRBV30	TRBJ2-3	CACPSGAGMLHTQYF	TGTGCCTGCCCATCCGGAGCAGGGATGTTACATACGCAGTATTTT
NA	NA	TRBV5-5	TRBJ1-1	CASSFPGKYTEAFF	TGTGCCAGCAGCTTTCCAGGGAAGTATACTGAAGCTTTCTTT
TRBD1	NA	TRBV11-3	TRBJ2-5	CASSSRTGGGETQYF	TGTGCCAGCAGCTCACGCACAGGGGGCGGGGAGACCCAGTACTTC
TRBD2	NA	TRBV7-3	TRBJ2-3	CASSFSSGNTDTQYF	TGTGCCAGCAGCTTCTCTAGCGGAAACACAGATACGCAGTATTTT
NA	NA	TRBV7-2	TRBJ1-1	CASSRQGRNTEAFF	TGTGCCAGCAGCCGTCAGGGCAGAAACACTGAAGCTTTCTTT
NA	few	TRBV19	TRBJ1-2	CASSYPGTVLMGYTF	TGTGCCAGTAGCTATCCCGGTACGGTGCTGATGGGCTACACCTTC
NA	NA	TRBV5-1	TRBJ2-3	CASSWARGGGGSTDTQYF	TGCGCCAGCAGCTGGGCCCGAGGAGGGGGGGGGAGCACAGATACGCAGTATTTT
NA	NA	TRBV4-3	TRBJ1-1	CASSQAGYTEAFF	TGCGCCAGCAGCCAAGCGGGGTACACTGAAGCTTTCTTT
TRBD2	once	TRBV5-1	TRBJ2-5	CASKSGTTQETQYF	TGCGCCAGCAAGAGCGGGACTACCCAAGAGACCCAGTACTTC
NA	few	TRBV4-1	TRBJ2-2	CASSRAENTGELFF	TGCGCCAGCAGCCGGGCCGAGAACACCGGGGAGCTGTTTTTT
TRBD2	NA	TRBV7-7	TRBJ2-2	CASSLLAGDTGELFF	TGTGCCAGCAGCCTATTAGCGGGGGACACCGGGGAGCTGTTTTTT
TRBD2	NA	TRBV5-1	TRBJ2-1	CASSLRPSGTYNEQFF	TGCGCCAGCAGCTTGAGGCCTAGCGGTACCTACAATGAGCAGTTCTTC
NA	NA	TRBV5-4	TRBJ2-7	CASSIGQSQYF	TGTGCCAGCAGCATAGGACAGTCACAGTACTTC
TRBD2	NA	TRBV7-2	TRBJ2-3	CASSLAPWRLAEQYF	TGTGCCAGCAGCTTAGCGCCATGGAGACTAGCGGAGCAGTATTTT
NA	NA	TRBV19	TRBJ1-2	CASSIGRTATNYGYTF	TGTGCCAGTAGTATCGGTCGGACAGCCACTAACTATGGCTACACCTTC
TRBD1	NA	TRBV7-2	TRBJ1-4	CASSSDRGNEKLFF	TGTGCCAGCAGCTCGGACAGGGGGAATGAAAAACTGTTTTTT
TRBD2	NA	TRBV7-3	TRBJ2-2	CASSLTSGIANTGELFF	TGTGCCAGCAGCTTAACGAGCGGGATCGCGAACACCGGGGAGCTGTTTTTT
NA	NA	TRBV6-1	TRBJ2-7	CASSEAFYGVLTYEQYF	TGTGCCAGCAGTGAAGCGTTCTACGGGGTCCTTACCTACGAGCAGTACTTC
TRBD1	NA	TRBV5-8	TRBJ2-7	CASSQRQGKGQYF	TGTGCCAGCAGCCAAAGACAGGGTAAAGGGCAGTACTTC
TRBD1	NA	TRBV19	TRBJ1-2	CASSPGQAYGYTF	TGTGCCAGTAGTCCGGGACAGGCCTATGGCTACACCTTC